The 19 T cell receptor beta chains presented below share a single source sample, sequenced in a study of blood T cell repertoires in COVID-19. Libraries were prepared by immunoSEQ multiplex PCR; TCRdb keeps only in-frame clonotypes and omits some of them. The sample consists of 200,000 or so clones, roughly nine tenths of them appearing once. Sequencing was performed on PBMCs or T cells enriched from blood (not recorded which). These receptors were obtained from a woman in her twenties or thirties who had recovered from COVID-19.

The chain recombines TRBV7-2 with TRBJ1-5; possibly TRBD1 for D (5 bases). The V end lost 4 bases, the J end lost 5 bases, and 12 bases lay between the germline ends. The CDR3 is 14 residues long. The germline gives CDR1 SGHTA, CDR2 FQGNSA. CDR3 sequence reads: CASSSMDIDQPQHF. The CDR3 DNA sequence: TGTGCCAGCAGCTCGATGGACATAGATCAGCCCCAGCATTTT.

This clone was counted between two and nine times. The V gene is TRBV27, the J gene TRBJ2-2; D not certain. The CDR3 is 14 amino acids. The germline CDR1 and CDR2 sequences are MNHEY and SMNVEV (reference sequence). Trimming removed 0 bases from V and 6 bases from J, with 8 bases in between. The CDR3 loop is CASSLSRVAGELFF. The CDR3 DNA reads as TGTGCCAGCAGTTTATCACGGGTTGCCGGGGAGCTGTTTTTT.

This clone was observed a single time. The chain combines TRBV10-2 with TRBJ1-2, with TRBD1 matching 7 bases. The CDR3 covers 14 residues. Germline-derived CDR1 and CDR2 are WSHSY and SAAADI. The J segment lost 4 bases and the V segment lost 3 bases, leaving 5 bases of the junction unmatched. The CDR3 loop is CASSDYRGSYGYTF. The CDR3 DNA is TGCGCCAGCAGTGACTACAGGGGTAGCTATGGCTACACCTTC.

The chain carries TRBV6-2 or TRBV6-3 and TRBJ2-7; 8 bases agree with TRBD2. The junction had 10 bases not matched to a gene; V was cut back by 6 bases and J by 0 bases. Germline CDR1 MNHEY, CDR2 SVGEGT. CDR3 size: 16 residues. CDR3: CASSPGGTYRSYEQYF. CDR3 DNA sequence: TGTGCCAGCAGCCCGGGAGGGACTTATCGCTCCTACGAGCAGTACTTC.

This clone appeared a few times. CDR3 coding DNA: TGTGCCAGCGGGGAGGGGGTATTGACAGATACGCAGTATTTT. It codes for CASGEGVLTDTQYF. This rearrangement joins TRBV2 to TRBJ2-3; D might be TRBD2 (7 bases). Germline CDR1 and CDR2: SNHLY and FYNNEI. This CDR3 has 14 residues. Between the trimmed V and J ends, which lost 8 bases and 3 bases, there was a span of 15 bases.

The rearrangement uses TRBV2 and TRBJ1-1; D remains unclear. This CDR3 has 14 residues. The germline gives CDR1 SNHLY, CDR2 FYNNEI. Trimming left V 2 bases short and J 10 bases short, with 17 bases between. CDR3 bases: TGTGCCAGCAGTGAAAGTTGGGCAGGAACGATAGCTTTCTTT. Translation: CASSESWAGTIAFF.

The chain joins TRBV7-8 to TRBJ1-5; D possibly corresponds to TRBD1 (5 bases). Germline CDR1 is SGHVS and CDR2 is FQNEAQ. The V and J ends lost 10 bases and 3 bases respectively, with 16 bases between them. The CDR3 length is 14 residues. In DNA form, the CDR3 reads TGTGCCACCTCGGGGGTGGAGCTCAATCAGCCCCAGCATTTT. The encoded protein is CATSGVELNQPQHF.

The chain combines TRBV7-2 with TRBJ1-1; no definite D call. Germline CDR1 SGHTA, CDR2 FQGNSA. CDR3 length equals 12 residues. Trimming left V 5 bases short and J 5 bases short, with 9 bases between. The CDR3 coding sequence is TGTGCCAGCAGCCCAAGACTAACTGAAGCTTTCTTT. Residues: CASSPRLTEAFF.

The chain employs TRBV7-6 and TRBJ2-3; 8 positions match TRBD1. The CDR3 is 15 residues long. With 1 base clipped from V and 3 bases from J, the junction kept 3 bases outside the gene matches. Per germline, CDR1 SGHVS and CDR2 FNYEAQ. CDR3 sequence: CASSLDRGWTDTQYF. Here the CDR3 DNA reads TGTGCCAGCAGCTTAGACAGGGGGTGGACAGATACGCAGTATTTT.

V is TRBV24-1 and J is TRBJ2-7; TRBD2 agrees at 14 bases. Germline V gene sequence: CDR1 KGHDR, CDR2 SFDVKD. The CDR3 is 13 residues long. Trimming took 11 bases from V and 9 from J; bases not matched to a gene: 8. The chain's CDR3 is CAIGLAGGLGQYF. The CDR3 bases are TGTGCCATAGGACTAGCGGGAGGCCTCGGGCAGTACTTC.

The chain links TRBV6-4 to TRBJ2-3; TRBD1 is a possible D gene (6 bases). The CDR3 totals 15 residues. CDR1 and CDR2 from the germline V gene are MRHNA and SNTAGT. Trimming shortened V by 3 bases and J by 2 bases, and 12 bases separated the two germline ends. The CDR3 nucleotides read TGTGCCAGCAGTGAGGGGTGGACAGACACAGATACGCAGTATTTT. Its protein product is CASSEGWTDTDTQYF.

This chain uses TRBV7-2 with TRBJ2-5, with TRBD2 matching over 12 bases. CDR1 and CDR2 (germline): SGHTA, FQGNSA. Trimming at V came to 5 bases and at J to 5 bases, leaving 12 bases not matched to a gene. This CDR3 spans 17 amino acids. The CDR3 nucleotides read TGTGCCAGCAGCCCCGTTCTAGCGGGGGGGCGTTCCGAGACCCAGTACTTC. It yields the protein CASSPVLAGGRSETQYF.

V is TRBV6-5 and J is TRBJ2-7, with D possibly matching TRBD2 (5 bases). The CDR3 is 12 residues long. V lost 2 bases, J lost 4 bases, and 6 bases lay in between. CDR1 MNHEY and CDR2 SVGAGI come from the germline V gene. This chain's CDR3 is CASSYEGYEQYF. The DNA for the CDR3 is TGTGCCAGCAGTTACGAGGGTTACGAGCAGTACTTC.

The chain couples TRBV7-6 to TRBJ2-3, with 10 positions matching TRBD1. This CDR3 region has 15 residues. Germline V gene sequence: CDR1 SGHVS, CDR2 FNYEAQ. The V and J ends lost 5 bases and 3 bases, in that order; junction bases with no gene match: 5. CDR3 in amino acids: CASSPDRGRTDTQYF. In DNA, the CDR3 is TGTGCCAGCAGCCCGGACAGGGGGAGGACAGATACGCAGTATTTT.

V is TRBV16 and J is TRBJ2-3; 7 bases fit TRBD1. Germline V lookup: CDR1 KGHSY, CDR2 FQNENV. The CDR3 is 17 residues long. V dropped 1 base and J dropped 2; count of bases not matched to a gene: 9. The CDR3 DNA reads TGTGCCAGCAGCCAATTTAACCCAGGGGGTCCCACAGATACGCAGTATTTT. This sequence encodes CASSQFNPGGPTDTQYF.

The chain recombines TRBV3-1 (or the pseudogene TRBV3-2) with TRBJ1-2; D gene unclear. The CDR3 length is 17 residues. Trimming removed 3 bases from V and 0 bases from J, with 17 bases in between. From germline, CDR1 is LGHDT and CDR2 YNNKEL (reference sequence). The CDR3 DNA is TGTGCCAGCAGCCAGGGCTTTTGGACTACAGCTAACTATGGCTACACCTTC. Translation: CASSQGFWTTANYGYTF.

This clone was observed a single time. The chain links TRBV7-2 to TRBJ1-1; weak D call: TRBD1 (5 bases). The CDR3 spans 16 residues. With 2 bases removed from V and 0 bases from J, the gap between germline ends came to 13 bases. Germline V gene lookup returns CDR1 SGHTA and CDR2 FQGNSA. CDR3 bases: TGTGCCAGCAGCTTACGCGGGGCCCCGTTGAACACTGAAGCTTTCTTT. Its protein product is CASSLRGAPLNTEAFF.

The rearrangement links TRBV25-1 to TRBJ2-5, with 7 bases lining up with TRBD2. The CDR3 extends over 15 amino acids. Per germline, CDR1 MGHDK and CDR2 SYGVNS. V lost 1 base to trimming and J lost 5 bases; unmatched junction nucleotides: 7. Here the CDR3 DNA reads TGTGCCAGCAGTGAATTGATGGGAGGGCGGGAGACCCAGTACTTC. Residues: CASSELMGGRETQYF.

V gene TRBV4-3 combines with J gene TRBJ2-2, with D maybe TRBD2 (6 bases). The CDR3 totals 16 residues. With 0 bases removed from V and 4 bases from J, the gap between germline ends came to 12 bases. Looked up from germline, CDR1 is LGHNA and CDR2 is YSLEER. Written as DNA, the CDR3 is TGCGCCAGCAGCCAAGACGACATCGGGGGCACCGGGGAGCTGTTTTTT. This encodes CASSQDDIGGTGELFF.